The source of this TCR beta chain is a study of T cell changes during pregnancy in multiple sclerosis (dated by TCRdb to the late 2010s). Turning to the overall study: In women with multiple sclerosis, the researchers looked at how the T cell repertoire shifted as pregnancy progressed.

This clone was counted a few times. No cognate antigen has been identified for it. Qualities for individual bases were not recorded, and no much larger clone is one base off. The CDR3 spans 15 residues, from the cysteine through the phenylalanine. The DNA shown is the 45-base CDR3, in frame from base 1. After removal of 3 bases from V and 2 bases from J, the junction retains 5 bases not matched to a gene. The germline V gene specifies LGHNA as CDR1 and YNFKEQ as CDR2. Library preparation was by the immunoSEQ multiplex PCR assay. As stored in TCRdb, this immuneACCESS dataset retains in-frame rearrangements with V and J assigned. A fraction of the clones does not appear; measured against another copy, unresolved V genes explain less than half of the discrepancy, and the remainder lacks a known reason. A total of about 61,000 clones appear in this sample, about 87% of them only once. The ten top clones hold 0.7% to 0.9% of the sample.

The V and J segments used are TRBV4-2 and TRBJ2-7; 9 nucleotides in the junction match TRBD1. The source was peripheral blood, collected in the first trimester of pregnancy. The sequence came from a female donor in good health, enrolled as a control in a pregnancy study. DNA sequence: TGTGCCAGCAGCCAGGACAGGGGCTCTACCTACGAGCAGTACTTC. Its coded protein is CASSQDRGSTYEQYF.